The 32 T cell receptor beta chains presented below share a single source sample, sequenced in a study of regulatory T cells in long-lasting Graves disease. The time point is: persistent/refractory GD, antithyroid drugs over 5 years with positive TRAb. Construction of the TCR library relied on RNA isolated from PBMCs. Arm-PCR with iRepertoire HTBI primers amplified the CDR3 regions for these TCR beta libraries. TCRdb used MiXCR to reprocess the multiplex PCR reads, holding one entry per CDR3 protein. The table records 400,000 to 500,000 distinct CDR3 sequences, roughly 21% of them present only once. The sequencing used peripheral blood mononuclear cells (PBMCs), collected when the disease was refractory, from a patient treated with antithyroid drugs. The receptors come from a female donor with Graves disease.

The V and J genes are TRBV5-5 and TRBJ2-7; 10 nucleotides align to TRBD1. The CDR3 contains 18 residues. The V and J ends lost 4 bases and 5 bases, in that order; junction bases with no gene match: 18. Germline CDR1 reads SGHKS; CDR2 reads YYEKEE (reference sequence). The DNA of the CDR3 is TGTGCCAGCAGCCCACGCAGCTTAATCGGACAGGGGGTTCACGAGCAGTACTTC. Its protein is CASSPRSLIGQGVHEQYF.

This clonotype was detected ten times or more. V gene TRBV28 combines with J gene TRBJ1-1, with D unclear. CDR1 MDHEN and CDR2 SYDVKM come from the germline V gene. The CDR3 sequence is 12 residues long. V gave up 3 bases and J gave up 3 bases, with 5 bases separating them. CDR3 DNA sequence: TGTGCCAGCAGTTTTTGGGACACTGAAGCTTTCTTT. It yields the protein CASSFWDTEAFF.

Ten or more counts support this clonotype. This chain links TRBV12-3 or TRBV12-4 with TRBJ2-7; unclear D gene. Between the trimmed V and J ends, which lost 6 bases and 2 bases, there was a span of 17 bases. The CDR3 length is 15 residues. DNA of the CDR3: TGTGCCAGCAGCCCGCAAGTCAGTACTACCTACGAGCAGTACTTC. This codes for CASSPQVSTTYEQYF.

This clonotype was seen repeatedly, ten times or more. The chain joins TRBV30 to TRBJ2-5; either TRBD1 or TRBD2 may supply D (6 bases each). Germline V gene sequence: CDR1 GTSNPN, CDR2 SVGIG (reference sequence). Deletions cut 2 bases from V and 5 bases from J, with 12 bases between. CDR3 length: 13 residues. The CDR3 bases are TGTGCCTGGAGTCCCGGGGGCCCGGAGACCCAGTACTTC. This codes for CAWSPGGPETQYF.

This CDR3 is CASSSLGFYNSPLHF. The CDR3 DNA sequence: TGTGCCAGCAGCTCGCTAGGTTTCTATAATTCACCCCTCCACTTT. The chain joins TRBV7-9 to TRBJ1-6; D remains ambiguous. Trimming pared 4 bases from V and 3 bases from J, leaving 10 bases between. Per the germline V gene, CDR1 is SEHNR and CDR2 is FQNEAQ (reference sequence). This CDR3 has 15 residues.

This clonotype was counted only a few times. The chain employs TRBV7-3 and TRBJ2-7; possibly TRBD2 for D (7 bases). The CDR3 is 14 amino acids. Germline lookup yields CDR1 SGHTA and CDR2 FQGTGA. With 4 bases removed from V and 7 bases from J, the gap between germline ends came to 17 bases. CDR3 amino acids: CASSSVGGPGEQYF. The CDR3 DNA follows: TGTGCCAGCAGCTCAGTGGGGGGGCCGGGAGAGCAGTACTTC.

There are many counts of this clonotype. The rearrangement links TRBV28 to TRBJ1-2; D gene ambiguous. Germline V gene lookup returns CDR1 MDHEN and CDR2 SYDVKM. The CDR3 is 13 amino acids. V shed 2 bases and J shed 14 bases, with 18 bases lying between them. The CDR3 sequence: CASSLGRDPKWTF. DNA of the CDR3: TGTGCCAGCAGTTTAGGTAGGGATCCTAAGTGGACCTTC.

This clonotype was counted ten times or more. The chain employs TRBV28 and TRBJ2-7, with a weak D call TRBD1 (6 bases). This CDR3 contains 15 residues. Per the germline V gene, CDR1 is MDHEN and CDR2 is SYDVKM. Trimming stripped 2 bases from V and 3 bases from J, with 14 bases between. Here the CDR3 reads CASSLPPGRGYEQYF. In nucleotides, the CDR3 is TGTGCCAGCAGTTTACCACCGGGCAGGGGCTACGAGCAGTACTTC.

This clonotype was observed at least ten times. This chain links TRBV6-9 with TRBJ1-1; possibly TRBD1 for D (5 bases). This CDR3 has 17 amino acids. The V end was cut by 2 bases, the J end by 2 bases, with 18 bases between. CDR1 is MNHGY, CDR2 SVAAGI, per germline. In DNA, the CDR3 is TGTGCCAGCAGTTATCAGCCACCGTGGGGGTTTAACACTGAAGCTTTCTTT. The encoded protein is CASSYQPPWGFNTEAFF.

This clonotype was counted only a few times. The genes are TRBV6-1 and TRBJ2-5; D possibly uses TRBD1 or TRBD2 (5 bases each). There are 16 residues in the CDR3. The V gene lost 4 bases and the J gene lost 5 bases, with 20 bases spanning the gap. In germline, CDR1 is MNHNS, CDR2 SASEGT. CDR3 protein: CASSGLRDGALETQYF. The CDR3 region has the DNA TGTGCCAGCAGTGGGCTCCGGGACGGAGCTTTGGAGACCCAGTACTTC.

The chain combines TRBV30 with TRBJ1-6; no reliable D call. Trimming left V 1 base short and J 5 bases short, with 6 bases between. This CDR3 is built from 13 residues. Looked up from germline, CDR1 is GTSNPN and CDR2 is SVGIG (reference sequence). For the CDR3, the DNA is TGTGCCTGGAGTGGACAACATAATTCACCCCTCCACTTT. It translates to CAWSGQHNSPLHF.

This clonotype was seen ten or more times. V gene TRBV19 combines with J gene TRBJ1-2; D not certain. This CDR3 contains 13 residues. V lost 1 base and J 8 bases, leaving 11 bases between the germline ends. The V gene's germline CDR1 is LNHDA and CDR2 SQIVND (reference sequence). The CDR3 nucleotides are TGTGCCAGTAGTATAGCGCCTCAAGGAGGCTACACCTTC. Amino acids: CASSIAPQGGYTF.

Ten or more counts support this clonotype. This rearrangement joins TRBV6-1 to TRBJ1-1; 7 nucleotides align to TRBD1. V was pared by 6 bases and J by 4 bases, with 5 bases of the junction left unmatched. The germline V gene encodes CDR1 MNHNS and CDR2 SASEGT. The CDR3 is 13 residues long. CDR3: CASSDRVVTEAFF. CDR3 bases: TGTGCCAGCAGCGACAGGGTGGTCACTGAAGCTTTCTTT.

This clonotype was found many times. The chain is built from TRBV10-3 and TRBJ1-6; 7 bases are shared with TRBD1. Germline lookup yields CDR1 ENHRY and CDR2 SYGVKD. The CDR3 covers 13 residues. Trimming removed 8 bases from V and 7 bases from J; junction bases left unmatched: 5. CDR3 nucleotide sequence: TGTGCCATCGTTGACAGGGAGAATTCACCCCTCCACTTT. It is translated as CAIVDRENSPLHF.

This clonotype was observed a few times. The rearrangement uses TRBV28 and TRBJ1-4; D is ambiguous. V shed 8 bases and J shed 3 bases, with 13 bases lying between them. There are 14 residues in the CDR3. Germline CDR1 MDHEN, CDR2 SYDVKM. CDR3 in DNA: TGTGCCAGCTTACCGGTTTGGGCTAATGAAAAACTGTTTTTT. It codes for CASLPVWANEKLFF.

The chain couples TRBV2 to TRBJ1-5; 8 bases are a match to TRBD1. Germline V gene lookup returns CDR1 SNHLY and CDR2 FYNNEI. CDR3 length: 13 residues. J was trimmed by 7 bases and V by 6 bases; bases with no gene match: 5. The CDR3 loop is CASSADRAQPQHF. CDR3 sequence (DNA): TGTGCCAGCAGCGCGGACAGGGCCCAGCCCCAGCATTTT. Filled out from reference TRBV2 and TRBJ1-5, the complete variable domain reads EPEVTQTPSHQVTQMGQEVILRCVPISNHLYFYWYRQILGQKVEFLVSFYNNEISEKSEIFDDQFSVERPDGSNFTLKIRSTKLEDSAMYFCASSADRAQPQHFGDGTRLSIL.

The rearrangement joins TRBV19 to TRBJ2-7; the D gene could be TRBD1 or TRBD2 (6 bases each). Per germline, CDR1 LNHDA and CDR2 SQIVND (reference sequence). The CDR3 totals 14 residues. Trimming took off 4 bases at V and 13 bases at J, with 23 bases between the two ends. The CDR3: CASSTTSLPEGVYF. Written as DNA, the CDR3 is TGTGCCAGTAGTACGACGAGTCTCCCGGAGGGGGTTTACTTC.

This clonotype was found many times. This rearrangement joins TRBV9 to TRBJ1-2; 11 positions agree with TRBD1. This CDR3 has 14 residues. After removal of 3 bases from V and 7 bases from J, the junction contained 5 bases not matched to a gene. Germline CDR1 and CDR2: SGDLS and YYNGEE. The CDR3 loop reads CASSGGTGGSGYTF. DNA for the CDR3: TGTGCCAGCAGCGGTGGGACAGGGGGTTCTGGCTACACCTTC.

This clonotype was recorded a few times. The rearrangement links TRBV10-2 to TRBJ2-5; 8 nucleotides line up with TRBD1. Germline lookup yields CDR1 WSHSY and CDR2 SAAADI. The length of the CDR3 is 15 residues. Trimming at V came to 6 bases and at J to 2 bases, leaving 8 bases not matched to a gene. In DNA form, the CDR3 reads TGCGCCAGCAGAAGGGACAGGCCTCGACAAGAGACCCAGTACTTC. It encodes CASRRDRPRQETQYF.

This clonotype was detected ten times or more. The V call is TRBV5-1, the J call TRBJ1-2; D gene ambiguous. V shed 2 bases and J shed 6 bases, with 11 bases lying between them. Per the germline V gene, CDR1 is SGHRS and CDR2 is YFSETQ. This CDR3 contains 13 residues. This CDR3 reads CASSFGGRDGYTF. The DNA of the CDR3 is TGCGCCAGCAGCTTTGGAGGACGAGATGGCTACACCTTC.

The chain joins TRBV27 to TRBJ1-2, with a weak D call TRBD1 (6 bases). The CDR3 runs to 17 residues. Trimming shortened V by 4 bases and J by 7 bases, and 25 bases separated the two germline ends. The germline CDR1 and CDR2 sequences are MNHEY and SMNVEV (reference sequence). The CDR3 DNA follows: TGTGCCAGCAGTTCCTATCTCAGTGGGGGGGCCTCCGGTGGCTACACCTTC. Translating gives CASSSYLSGGASGGYTF.

The sample holds many counts of this clonotype. The chain has TRBV18 and TRBJ2-5; D is undetermined. The CDR3 totals 13 residues. With 1 base removed from V and 2 bases from J, the gap between germline ends came to 5 bases. The germline gives CDR1 KGHSH, CDR2 LQKENI. CDR3: CASSPLLQETQYF. The CDR3 region has the DNA TGTGCCAGCTCACCACTACTACAAGAGACCCAGTACTTC.

This clonotype was observed at least ten times. The chain has TRBV6-5 and TRBJ2-5, with D maybe TRBD1 (6 bases). Germline CDR1 reads MNHEY; CDR2 reads SVGAGI. The CDR3 contains 16 residues. Trimming shortened V by 0 bases and J by 4 bases, and 15 bases separated the two germline ends. The CDR3 DNA reads TGTGCCAGCAGTTACTCTTTGGACAGCCTGGGAGAGACCCAGTACTTC. It yields the protein CASSYSLDSLGETQYF.

This clonotype has ten or more counts. The chain carries TRBV29-1 and TRBJ1-2; maybe TRBD1 (5 bases). V was shortened by 7 bases and J by 6 bases, with 15 bases between the two germline ends. Looked up from germline, CDR1 is SQVTM and CDR2 is ANQGSEA. This CDR3 has 12 residues. The CDR3 coding sequence is TGCAGCGACGATCAGGGAGTCGATGGCTACACCTTC. Translated: CSDDQGVDGYTF.

This clonotype was found many times. The CDR3 loop reads CASKGSDYEQYF. The CDR3, as DNA: TGTGCCAGCAAAGGAAGCGACTACGAGCAGTACTTC. The chain has TRBV28 and TRBJ2-7; D unresolved. Germline V gives CDR1 MDHEN, CDR2 SYDVKM. Trimming removed 7 bases at V and 3 bases at J, with 10 bases between. The CDR3 is 12 amino acids.

The J gene is TRBJ2-7, the V gene TRBV6-2 or TRBV6-3, with D possibly TRBD2 on 6 matching bases. Per germline, CDR1 MNHEY and CDR2 SVGEGT. The CDR3 runs to 15 residues. The V end was cut by 6 bases, the J end by 2 bases, with 17 bases between. CDR3 residues: CASSRPASVPYEQYF. CDR3 nucleotides: TGTGCCAGCAGCCGACCGGCTAGCGTTCCCTACGAGCAGTACTTC.

The J gene is TRBJ1-5, the V gene TRBV4-1, with D unresolved. The V end was cut by 0 bases, the J end by 2 bases, with 11 bases between. The length of the CDR3 is 16 residues. Germline CDR1 is MGHRA and CDR2 is YSYEKL. This chain's CDR3 is CASSQDRRGGNQPQHF. The CDR3, as DNA: TGCGCCAGCAGCCAAGATCGGCGGGGAGGCAATCAGCCCCAGCATTTT.

The gene calls are TRBV6-1 and TRBJ2-7; a weak D match, TRBD1 (6 bases). CDR1 and CDR2 from the germline V gene are MNHNS and SASEGT. The CDR3 is 16 amino acids. With 5 bases removed from V and 3 bases from J, the gap between germline ends came to 20 bases. The CDR3 loop is CASSPNPPTGSYEQYF. CDR3 DNA: TGTGCCAGCAGTCCCAACCCCCCTACAGGGAGCTACGAGCAGTACTTC.

The chain combines TRBV19 with TRBJ2-5, with D possibly being TRBD1 (5 bases). Germline V lookup: CDR1 LNHDA, CDR2 SQIVND (reference sequence). Trimming shortened V by 4 bases and J by 4 bases, and 7 bases separated the two germline ends. The CDR3 is made up of 12 amino acids. CDR3 residues: CASSKQGETQYF. As DNA, the CDR3 is TGTGCCAGTAGTAAGCAGGGAGAGACCCAGTACTTC.

The rearrangement links TRBV12-3 or TRBV12-4 to TRBJ2-1; D gene unclear. CDR3 size: 15 residues. Trimming shortened V by 1 base and J by 0 bases, and 7 bases separated the two germline ends. The CDR3: CASSLEASSYNEQFF. CDR3 nucleotides: TGTGCCAGCAGTTTAGAGGCCAGCTCCTACAATGAGCAGTTCTTC.

V gene TRBV28 combines with J gene TRBJ1-5, with 9 nucleotides matching TRBD1. The germline gives CDR1 MDHEN, CDR2 SYDVKM. This CDR3 spans 23 amino acids. The V gene end was trimmed by 4 bases and the J gene end by 5 bases; junction bases not matched to a gene: 30. CDR3 amino acids: CASSSNLLRPLPTQGAADQPQHF. The CDR3 DNA reads TGTGCCAGCAGTTCAAACCTCCTCCGACCCCTACCCACACAGGGGGCTGCCGATCAGCCCCAGCATTTT.

The sample holds a few counts of this clonotype. The genes are TRBV7-8 and TRBJ1-1; D is unclear. CDR3 length equals 16 residues. V lost 5 bases to trimming and J lost 0 bases, with 16 bases between them. Germline V gene data show CDR1 as SGHVS and CDR2 as FQNEAQ. In DNA, the CDR3 is TGTGCCAGCAGCCGTGCCCCCCGGGGAGTGAACACTGAAGCTTTCTTT. It translates to CASSRAPRGVNTEAFF.